One sample yielded the 29 T cell receptor beta chains listed below, sequenced in a study of T-cell memory formation after mild COVID-19. MiXCR, applied by TCRdb to the 5' RACE reads, yields one record per CDR3 protein. This sample has some 350,000 distinct CDR3 sequences, with roughly 15% found just once. Sequenced sample: PBMCs or a T cell subset sorted from them (not recorded which). These TCRs come from a man younger than 30 who had mild COVID-19 (a few samples of this study predate the infection). Cell type and time point are not known.

This clonotype was detected ten times or more. The rearrangement uses TRBV7-2 and TRBJ2-1; 10 bases align to TRBD2. V lost 3 bases and J lost 5; bases outside the gene matches: 1. This CDR3 contains 14 residues. Germline V gives CDR1 SGHTA, CDR2 FQGNSA. As DNA, the CDR3 is TGTGCCAGCAGCTTGGGACTAGCGAACAATGAGCAGTTCTTC. This codes for CASSLGLANNEQFF.

The V call is TRBV7-8, the J call TRBJ2-7; 7 bases agree with TRBD1. Trimming took 5 bases from V and 0 from J; bases not matched to a gene: 10. In germline, CDR1 is SGHVS, CDR2 FQNEAQ. This CDR3 spans 16 amino acids. The CDR3 region is CASSLAGGQVSYEQYF. The DNA for the CDR3 is TGTGCCAGCAGCCTCGCCGGAGGACAGGTCTCCTACGAGCAGTACTTC.

This clonotype was counted a few times. This chain links TRBV4-3 with TRBJ1-1; D remains ambiguous. The CDR3 consists of 17 residues. V gave up 0 bases and J gave up 0 bases, with 14 bases separating them. Per the germline V gene, CDR1 is LGHNA and CDR2 is YSLEER. This CDR3 reads CASSQDPWAGVNTEAFF. The CDR3 DNA follows: TGCGCCAGCAGCCAAGATCCTTGGGCGGGTGTGAACACTGAAGCTTTCTTT.

This clonotype was recorded many times. V and J are TRBV4-2 and TRBJ2-1; 8 bases fit TRBD1. CDR1 and CDR2 from the germline V gene are LGHNA and YNFKEQ. The CDR3 sequence is 15 residues long. V shed 0 bases, J shed 6 bases, and the junction held 4 bases outside the gene matches. The CDR3 DNA reads as TGTGCCAGCAGCCAAGATCCAACAGGGGGCAATGAGCAGTTCTTC. Translation gives CASSQDPTGGNEQFF.

The gene calls are TRBV10-1 and TRBJ2-3; TRBD2 aligns across 7 bases. V dropped 3 bases and J dropped 2; count of bases not matched to a gene: 11. The CDR3 totals 17 residues. Germline V lookup: CDR1 WNHNN, CDR2 SYGVQD (reference sequence). The CDR3 DNA reads as TGCGCCAGCAGTGACCCGGGAGGAGGGAGTAACACAGATACGCAGTATTTT. Translated: CASSDPGGGSNTDTQYF.

This clonotype was seen a few times. The chain links TRBV7-9 to TRBJ1-5; D not certain. V lost 1 base to trimming and J lost 9 bases, with 7 bases between them. Germline CDR1 reads SEHNR; CDR2 reads FQNEAQ (reference sequence). The CDR3 is 12 amino acids. For the CDR3, the DNA is TGTGCCAGCAGCTTAGATGGGCGGCCCCAGCATTTT. Translating it yields CASSLDGRPQHF.

This clonotype showed up many times. The genes are TRBV18 and TRBJ2-6; no firm D call. CDR1 and CDR2 (germline): KGHSH, LQKENI. This CDR3 contains 15 residues. The V end was cut by 8 bases, the J end by 0 bases, with 11 bases between. CDR3 DNA sequence: TGTGCCAGCAGCCGAGGAAGCTCTGGGGCCAACGTCCTGACTTTC. Its translation: CASSRGSSGANVLTF.

The J gene is TRBJ1-2, the V gene TRBV7-9; D is ambiguous. The germline CDR1 and CDR2 sequences are SEHNR and FQNEAQ (reference sequence). The CDR3 consists of 16 residues. Trimming shortened V by 1 base and J by 5 bases, and 17 bases separated the two germline ends. The CDR3 here is CASSLGGRAGEYGYTF. In DNA form, the CDR3 reads TGTGCCAGCAGCTTAGGCGGACGGGCAGGAGAGTATGGCTACACCTTC.

The chain combines TRBV29-1 with TRBJ2-7; 7 nucleotides align to TRBD1. The CDR3 consists of 13 residues. CDR1 is SQVTM, CDR2 ANQGSEA, per germline. The trim removed 6 bases at V and 3 bases at J, leaving 8 bases unmatched. CDR3 DNA: TGCAGCGTCGCACGGACAGGTCTCTACGAGCAGTACTTC. Its translation: CSVARTGLYEQYF.

The chain links TRBV7-3 to TRBJ2-4; 8 bases fit TRBD2. This CDR3 has 16 residues. V dropped 2 bases and J dropped 6; count of bases not matched to a gene: 9. CDR1 is SGHTA and CDR2 is FQGTGA in the germline V gene. DNA of the CDR3: TGTGCCAGCAGCTTAGGGGCCGGGGGGGCCGGAAACATTCAGTACTTC. Protein: CASSLGAGGAGNIQYF.

The chain couples TRBV20-1 to TRBJ2-3; D not certain. Between the trimmed V and J ends, which lost 4 bases and 0 bases, there was a span of 20 bases. Germline loops: CDR1 DFQATT, CDR2 SNEGSKA (reference sequence). The CDR3 consists of 17 residues. DNA of the CDR3: TGCAGTGCTATGGGGTTAGCTGGTGGGTCTAGCACAGATACGCAGTATTTT. This encodes CSAMGLAGGSSTDTQYF.

This clonotype has only a few counts. V gene TRBV27 combines with J gene TRBJ1-1, with a possible D match to TRBD1 (6 bases). Trimming took off 5 bases at V and 4 bases at J, with 20 bases between the two ends. Germline V lookup: CDR1 MNHEY, CDR2 SMNVEV (reference sequence). This CDR3 is 16 amino acids long. For the CDR3, the DNA is TGTGCCAGCAGTCCGCATGGGGGGCTCTCAATCACTGAAGCTTTCTTT. Translating gives CASSPHGGLSITEAFF.

This clonotype occurred a few times. The chain has TRBV12-3 or TRBV12-4 and TRBJ2-4, with D perhaps matching TRBD1 or TRBD2 (5 bases each). The CDR3 totals 15 residues. V was cut by 3 bases and J by 3 bases, with 12 bases left in between. The CDR3 sequence: CASSFQGDVKNIQYF. The CDR3 DNA is TGTGCCAGCAGTTTTCAGGGAGATGTCAAAAACATTCAGTACTTC.

V is TRBV14 and J is TRBJ1-2; 9 bases fit TRBD1. The CDR3 has 13 residues. Trimming at V came to 4 bases and at J to 4 bases, leaving 1 base not matched to a gene. Germline CDR1 is SGHDN and CDR2 is FVKESK. The CDR3, as DNA: TGTGCCAGCAGCCGGACAGGGGCCTATGGCTACACCTTC. Protein: CASSRTGAYGYTF.

The chain recombines TRBV18 with TRBJ2-1; TRBD2 agrees at 9 bases. CDR1 is KGHSH and CDR2 is LQKENI in the germline V gene. This CDR3 spans 15 amino acids. V was clipped by 2 bases and J by 10 bases; unmatched bases: 9. This CDR3 reads CASSPIAGAVREQFF. The CDR3 DNA follows: TGTGCCAGCTCACCAATAGCGGGGGCCGTGAGGGAGCAGTTCTTC.

The chain joins TRBV7-9 to TRBJ1-1; perhaps TRBD1 as D (6 bases). Germline CDR1 SEHNR, CDR2 FQNEAQ (reference sequence). The V gene lost 5 bases and the J gene lost 1 base, with 11 bases spanning the gap. This CDR3 region has 14 residues. CDR3 sequence reads: CASSTRTENTEAFF. The CDR3 nucleotides are TGTGCCAGCAGCACCAGGACAGAGAACACTGAAGCTTTCTTT.

The genes are TRBV4-2 and TRBJ1-1, with 9 bases lining up with TRBD1. Germline V gene data show CDR1 as LGHNA and CDR2 as YNFKEQ. Trimming removed 4 bases from V and 4 bases from J; junction bases left unmatched: 7. The CDR3 is made up of 15 amino acids. The CDR3 DNA reads as TGTGCCAGCAGCCGAACAGGGGGCTTCGGCACTGAAGCTTTCTTT. Amino acid sequence: CASSRTGGFGTEAFF.

This clonotype turned up a few times. The CDR3 DNA follows: TGTGCCAGCTCACCACCGGAAAACATTCAGTACTTC. Amino acids: CASSPPENIQYF. The chain combines TRBV18 with TRBJ2-4, with D hard to call. Germline lookup yields CDR1 KGHSH and CDR2 LQKENI. The CDR3 loop spans 12 amino acids. Trimming left V 0 bases short and J 5 bases short, with 2 bases between.

The genes are TRBV4-1 and TRBJ2-5; D perhaps matches TRBD2 (6 bases). The V end lost 8 bases, the J end lost 3 bases, and 16 bases lay between the germline ends. CDR1 MGHRA and CDR2 YSYEKL come from the germline V gene. This CDR3 comprises 14 residues. The CDR3 nucleotides are TGCGCCAGCCCAACTTACACGGGGGAAGAGACCCAGTACTTC. Translating it yields CASPTYTGEETQYF.

Note on this clonotype: A much more abundant neighbour one base away suggests this may be a read error. The chain is built from TRBV4-1 and TRBJ1-1, with D possibly being TRBD1 (6 bases). The CDR3 runs to 15 residues. Germline V gene lookup returns CDR1 MGHRA and CDR2 YSYEKL. CDR3 sequence (DNA): TGCGTCAGCAGCCAGCAGGGACACTTGAACACTGAAGCTTTCTTT. Translating it yields CVSSQQGHLNTEAFF.

This clonotype was counted only a few times. The J gene is TRBJ2-7, the V gene TRBV29-1; D is tentatively TRBD1 or TRBD2 (6 bases each). The CDR3 has 12 amino acids. Germline V gives CDR1 SQVTM, CDR2 ANQGSEA. Trimming took 8 bases from V and 3 from J, leaving 14 bases between them. CDR3 in DNA: TGCAGCCCCGCTGGGGGGCGCTACGAGCAGTACGTC. Its protein product is CSPAGGRYEQYV.

V usage is TRBV6-6 and J usage is TRBJ1-2, with 12 bases matching TRBD1. The CDR3 contains 14 residues. CDR1 MNHNY and CDR2 SVGAGI come from the germline V gene (reference sequence). V lost 10 bases and J lost 8; bases outside the gene matches: 11. CDR3 protein: CATQPGQGARGYTF. Written as DNA, the CDR3 is TGTGCCACCCAACCGGGACAGGGGGCTCGGGGCTACACCTTC.

The V gene is TRBV7-2, the J gene TRBJ2-3, with D hard to call. The germline CDR1 and CDR2 sequences are SGHTA and FQGNSA. CDR3 size: 13 residues. The germline V and J ends were trimmed by 5 bases and 5 bases, with 11 bases remaining between them. The CDR3 loop reads CASSIPRKDTQYF. The CDR3 nucleotides read TGTGCCAGCAGCATCCCTAGGAAAGATACGCAGTATTTT.

This clonotype was observed a few times. The CDR3 DNA reads as TGCGCCAGCAGCCAAGAAGCGACGGAGCTGTTTTTT. Translated: CASSQEATELFF. The genes are TRBV4-3 and TRBJ2-2; D gene unclear. Trimming stripped 0 bases from V and 10 bases from J, with 6 bases between. The CDR3 runs to 12 residues. Germline V gives CDR1 LGHNA, CDR2 YSLEER.

This clonotype occurred many times. The V and J genes are TRBV11-2 and TRBJ2-3, with a weak D call TRBD2 (5 bases). V shed 6 bases and J shed 0 bases, with 13 bases lying between them. This CDR3 comprises 15 residues. Germline V CDR1 and CDR2: SGHAT, FQNNGV. CDR3 sequence reads: CASSKDRGSTDTQYF. DNA of the CDR3: TGTGCCAGCAGTAAAGACCGGGGAAGCACAGATACGCAGTATTTT.

This clonotype was seen once. The rearrangement joins TRBV27 to TRBJ1-5; D uncertain. This CDR3 contains 15 residues. With 2 bases removed from V and 0 bases from J, the gap between germline ends came to 8 bases. In germline, CDR1 is MNHEY, CDR2 SMNVEV (reference sequence). The CDR3 reads CASSLRRNSNQPQHF. CDR3 in DNA: TGTGCCAGCAGTTTAAGACGGAATAGCAATCAGCCCCAGCATTTT.

This sequence joins TRBV18 and TRBJ1-3, with TRBD1 as a possible D gene (6 bases). This CDR3 has 17 residues. V was trimmed by 1 base and J by 1 base, leaving 14 bases between them. In germline, CDR1 is KGHSH, CDR2 LQKENI. The DNA of the CDR3 is TGTGCCAGCTCACCACAGGCAGGGGAGTCATCTGGAAACACCATATATTTT. The encoded protein is CASSPQAGESSGNTIYF.

This clonotype has only a few counts. The chain uses TRBV5-1 and TRBJ1-4; the match to TRBD1 covers 8 bases. Germline CDR1 is SGHRS and CDR2 is YFSETQ. V lost 4 bases to trimming and J lost 8 bases; unmatched junction nucleotides: 10. The CDR3 runs 15 residues. This CDR3 reads CASSRTGSRREKLFF. The CDR3 DNA sequence: TGCGCCAGCAGCCGGACAGGGAGCAGGAGAGAAAAACTGTTTTTT.

The V gene is TRBV7-2, the J gene TRBJ1-4; possible D gene TRBD1, 5 bases. The V end was cut by 3 bases, the J end by 4 bases, with 9 bases between. The CDR3 extends over 14 amino acids. Germline CDR1 and CDR2: SGHTA and FQGNSA. CDR3 nucleotides: TGTGCCAGCAGCTTTTGGGGCCTTAATGAAAAACTGTTTTTT. Amino acids: CASSFWGLNEKLFF.